Listed below are T cell receptor beta chains from one sample, sequenced in a study of T-cell memory formation after mild COVID-19. TCRdb fed the 5' RACE reads into MiXCR, producing one record per CDR3 protein. Among about 140,000 distinct CDR3 sequences listed, 13% to 15% were seen once. The specimen was PBMCs or a T cell subset sorted from them (not recorded which). These receptors all come from an adult woman who had mild COVID-19 (a few samples of this study predate the infection). Cell type and time point are not known. Both conserved end residues are part of each CDR3. A D gene is named only where the DNA matches it firmly. Only part of the rows carry a size: once, few, many, or a class if the clone is expanded.

v_gene: TRBV24-1
j_gene: TRBJ2-2
d_gene: .
abundance: few
CDR3nt: TGTGCCACCAGTGATCCCGGCTGGGGCGCGGCCGGGGAGCTGTTTTTT
CDR3aa: CATSDPGWGAAGELFF

v_gene: TRBV5-6
j_gene: TRBJ2-7
d_gene: TRBD1
abundance: .
CDR3nt: TGTGCCAGCAGCACCGGGACAGGGTTCCACGAGCAGTACTTC
CDR3aa: CASSTGTGFHEQYF

v_gene: TRBV7-6
j_gene: TRBJ1-4
d_gene: TRBD1
abundance: .
CDR3nt: TGTGCCAGCAGCTTAGTCCCGCTTGACAGGGGGCTTAGGACTAATGAAAAACTGTTTTTT
CDR3aa: CASSLVPLDRGLRTNEKLFF

v_gene: TRBV3-1
j_gene: TRBJ1-4
d_gene: TRBD1
abundance: few
CDR3nt: TGTGCCAGCAGCCAAGACCCTTCTTACAGGGGTATGGAGGAAAAACTGTTTTTT
CDR3aa: CASSQDPSYRGMEEKLFF

v_gene: TRBV12-3/TRBV12-4
j_gene: TRBJ2-5
d_gene: .
abundance: .
CDR3nt: TGTGCCAGCAGTCACGTCGGGGCCCAGTACTTC
CDR3aa: CASSHVGAQYF

v_gene: TRBV6-5
j_gene: TRBJ1-2
d_gene: TRBD1
abundance: .
CDR3nt: TGTGCCAGCAGGGGACAGGGGTTCGGGGGCTACACCTTC
CDR3aa: CASRGQGFGGYTF

v_gene: TRBV5-1
j_gene: TRBJ2-3
d_gene: TRBD1
abundance: many
CDR3nt: TGCGCCAGCAGGTTCGGGACAGGCACAGATACGCAGTATTTT
CDR3aa: CASRFGTGTDTQYF

v_gene: TRBV5-6
j_gene: TRBJ1-2
d_gene: .
abundance: .
CDR3nt: TGTGCCAGCAGCTTGGCCTATCGAGGGGAGTCTAACTATGGCTACACCTTC
CDR3aa: CASSLAYRGESNYGYTF

v_gene: TRBV12-3/TRBV12-4
j_gene: TRBJ1-1
d_gene: .
abundance: many
CDR3nt: TGTGCCAGCAGTTTTCGACAGTTGAACACTGAAGCTTTCTTT
CDR3aa: CASSFRQLNTEAFF

v_gene: TRBV19
j_gene: TRBJ1-2
d_gene: TRBD1
abundance: .
CDR3nt: TGTGCCACCCGACAGGGGGCCATGGGCTACACCTTC
CDR3aa: CATRQGAMGYTF

v_gene: TRBV15
j_gene: TRBJ1-6
d_gene: .
abundance: .
CDR3nt: TGTGCCACCAGCATTTGGGGCACTGGGGATTCACCCCTCCACTTT
CDR3aa: CATSIWGTGDSPLHF

v_gene: TRBV7-9
j_gene: TRBJ2-3
d_gene: TRBD2
abundance: .
CDR3nt: TGTGCCAGCAGCATTATTGAAGCGGGAGCGGTAACAGATACGCAGTATTTT
CDR3aa: CASSIIEAGAVTDTQYF

v_gene: TRBV4-3
j_gene: TRBJ2-7
d_gene: TRBD2
abundance: many
CDR3nt: TGCGCCAGCAGCCACCTAGCGGGAGGGCTATACGAGCAGTACTTC
CDR3aa: CASSHLAGGLYEQYF

v_gene: TRBV6-2/TRBV6-3
j_gene: TRBJ2-1
d_gene: .
abundance: .
CDR3nt: TGTGCCAGCAGCCCTCGACTAGTTGAAAACTACAATGAGCAGTTCTTC
CDR3aa: CASSPRLVENYNEQFF

v_gene: TRBV7-6
j_gene: TRBJ2-7
d_gene: .
abundance: many
CDR3nt: TGTGCCAGCAGCCCCCGGGGAGCCTACGAGCAGTACTTC
CDR3aa: CASSPRGAYEQYF

v_gene: TRBV24-1
j_gene: TRBJ2-6
d_gene: .
abundance: few
CDR3nt: TGTGCCACCAGTGACCAACGGAAAGGGTCCGGGGCCAACGTCCTGACTTTC
CDR3aa: CATSDQRKGSGANVLTF

v_gene: TRBV9
j_gene: TRBJ2-5
d_gene: .
abundance: few
CDR3nt: TGTGCCAGCAGCGTAGAGGCTAGCTTTGCAGAGACCCAGTACTTC
CDR3aa: CASSVEASFAETQYF

v_gene: TRBV4-3
j_gene: TRBJ1-1
d_gene: .
abundance: few
CDR3nt: TGCGCCAGCAGCCAATATTTAACCGTCAACACTGAAGCTTTCTTT
CDR3aa: CASSQYLTVNTEAFF

v_gene: TRBV12-3/TRBV12-4
j_gene: TRBJ1-2
d_gene: .
abundance: few
CDR3nt: TGTGCCAGCAGTTTAGGGGGGCCGGGAGTCAACTATGGCTACACCTTC
CDR3aa: CASSLGGPGVNYGYTF

v_gene: TRBV5-6
j_gene: TRBJ2-3
d_gene: TRBD1
abundance: .
CDR3nt: TGTGCCAGCAGCTGGGGGACAGGCTTTAGCACAGATACGCAGTATTTT
CDR3aa: CASSWGTGFSTDTQYF

v_gene: TRBV5-1
j_gene: TRBJ1-1
d_gene: .
abundance: .
CDR3nt: TGCGCCAGCAGCATGGCGGAAGGGGTGAACACTGAAGCTTTCTTT
CDR3aa: CASSMAEGVNTEAFF